These T cell receptor beta chains were read from a single sample in a study of T cell repertoires in aging, cancer and after chemotherapy. TCRdb used MiXCR to reprocess the multiplex PCR reads, holding one entry per CDR3 protein. This sample yields approximately 1,200 distinct CDR3 sequences, of which roughly 26% are seen a single time; around 15% belongs to the top ten. The source material was blood. These receptor sequences come from a human donor with a solid tumor. The CDR3 runs from the conserved cysteine through the conserved F or W. D genes are given only for firm matches. Size values are once, few and many counts, or a class for expanded clones, and some rows have none.

j_gene	d_gene	v_gene	abundance	CDR3aa	CDR3nt
TRBJ1-4	TRBD1	TRBV15	large	CATSREGTGIEEKLFF	TGTGCCACCAGCAGAGAGGGGACAGGGATCGAGGAAAAACTGTTTTTT
TRBJ1-2	TRBD1	TRBV12-3/TRBV12-4	large	CASTETGSGYTF	TGTGCCAGCACCGAGACAGGGTCCGGCTACACCTTC
TRBJ2-1	-	TRBV27	few	CASTRLMGTSRGEREQFF	TGTGCCAGCACCCGCCTAATGGGGACCTCTCGTGGAGAACGGGAGCAGTTCTTC
TRBJ1-5	-	TRBV6-2/TRBV6-3	large	CASSKRGDNQPQHF	TGTGCCAGCAGTAAACGGGGGGACAATCAGCCCCAGCATTTT
TRBJ2-2	TRBD2	TRBV6-4	-	CASSEGGSAGDIGELFF	TGTGCCAGCAGTGAGGGGGGCTCAGCGGGAGACATCGGGGAGCTGTTTTTT
TRBJ1-2	-	TRBV12-3/TRBV12-4	-	CASSWGWDYGYTF	TGTGCCAGCAGTTGGGGGTGGGACTATGGCTACACCTTC
TRBJ2-3	TRBD2	TRBV6-1	large	CASSELAGGPDTQYF	TGTGCCAGCAGTGAACTAGCGGGAGGGCCAGATACGCAGTATTTT
TRBJ2-1	TRBD2	TRBV5-8	few	CASNEREEGEQFF	TGTGCCAGCAACGAGCGGGAGGAAGGTGAGCAGTTCTTC
TRBJ2-6	-	TRBV6-4	large	CASSVMGGDVSSGANVLTF	TGTGCCAGCAGTGTGATGGGCGGGGACGTTAGCTCTGGGGCCAACGTCCTGACTTTC
TRBJ2-3	-	TRBV19	medium-sized	CATLGGGTDTQYF	TGTGCAACCCTGGGGGGAGGAACAGATACGCAGTATTTT
TRBJ2-5	-	TRBV5-6	large	CASSLPKGLQETQYF	TGTGCCAGCAGCCTGCCGAAGGGACTCCAAGAGACCCAGTACTTC
TRBJ2-3	TRBD2	TRBV4-3	once	CASSQRAGASGGGSTDTQYF	TGCGCCAGCAGCCAAAGGGCCGGAGCTAGCGGGGGGGGGAGCACAGATACGCAGTATTTT
TRBJ2-1	TRBD2	TRBV7-9	few	CASSSMGGGYNEQFF	TGTGCCAGCAGCTCAATGGGCGGGGGGTATAATGAGCAGTTCTTC
TRBJ1-2	TRBD1	TRBV12-3/TRBV12-4	-	CVSRRGTARNYGYTF	TGTGTTAGCAGACGCGGGACAGCCAGAAACTATGGCTACACCTTC
TRBJ2-7	-	TRBV25-1	once	CASSEAGMGEQYF	TGTGCCAGCAGTGAAGCGGGGATGGGGGAGCAGTACTTC
TRBJ2-3	-	TRBV18	few	CASSPETDTQYF	TGTGCCAGCTCACCAGAGACAGATACGCAGTATTTT
TRBJ2-7	-	TRBV20-1	few	CSARDQRDADLEQYF	TGCAGTGCTAGAGATCAAAGGGATGCCGATCTCGAGCAGTACTTC
TRBJ1-6	-	TRBV15	medium-sized	CATSREGERWAPLHF	TGTGCCACCAGCAGAGAGGGGGAACGGTGGGCACCCCTCCACTTT
TRBJ1-5	-	TRBV15	-	CATSRGDNQPQHF	TGTGCCACCTCGCGGGGGGACAATCAGCCCCAGCATTTT
TRBJ2-2	-	TRBV20-1	-	CSAIKQGLNTGELFF	TGCAGTGCTATTAAACAGGGATTAAACACCGGGGAGCTGTTTTTT
TRBJ2-1	TRBD2	TRBV6-4	once	CASSYSSGGANEQFF	TGTGCCAGCAGTTACTCGAGCGGGGGGGCCAATGAGCAGTTCTTC
TRBJ2-6	-	TRBV6-2/TRBV6-3	large	CASSYSSSGANVLTF	TGTGCCAGCAGTTACTCGAGCTCTGGGGCCAACGTCCTGACTTTC
TRBJ2-7	TRBD1	TRBV14	-	CASSQALRGTGYYEQYF	TGTGCCAGCAGCCAAGCATTGAGGGGGACAGGGTACTACGAGCAGTACTTC
TRBJ2-1	-	TRBV30	large	CAWSLTGREVDEQFF	TGTGCCTGGAGTTTGACAGGGCGGGAGGTCGATGAGCAGTTCTTC
TRBJ1-1	TRBD1	TRBV19	-	CASRPDRGRSDTEAFF	TGTGCCAGTAGGCCGGACAGGGGAAGATCGGACACTGAAGCTTTCTTT
TRBJ2-7	TRBD2	TRBV6-2/TRBV6-3	large	CASSYGGGASSYEQYF	TGTGCCAGCAGTTACGGCGGGGGGGCCTCCTCCTACGAGCAGTACTTC
TRBJ2-7	-	TRBV29-1	large	CSVERGGEQYF	TGCAGCGTTGAAAGGGGGGGCGAGCAGTACTTC
TRBJ2-3	TRBD2	TRBV19	few	CASSPRGRGLAGVRDTQYF	TGTGCCAGTAGTCCTAGGGGTAGGGGCCTAGCGGGAGTCCGAGATACGCAGTATTTT
TRBJ1-2	-	TRBV6-2/TRBV6-3	few	CASSQTQGRGYTF	TGTGCCAGCAGCCAAACACAGGGAAGAGGCTACACCTTC
TRBJ1-1	-	TRBV5-1	few	CASSSDMNTEAFF	TGCGCCAGCAGCTCTGACATGAACACTGAAGCTTTCTTT